This record concerns one T cell receptor beta chain sequence. The data stem from a study of human T cells and chemical hapten exposure. Across the study: Per-sample TCR yields varied mainly from small pooled library volume differences.

Unfractionated whole blood was the source from which total RNA was extracted. Using its own MiXCR run on the 5' RACE reads, TCRdb lists one record per CDR3 protein. This table holds 100,000 to 120,000 distinct CDR3 sequences, approximately 20% found once. V shed 2 bases and J shed 6 bases, with 11 bases lying between them. Germline CDR1 is MNHNS and CDR2 is SASEGT. This CDR3 has 14 residues. The V gene is TRBV6-1, the J gene TRBJ2-1; D gene unclear. The clonotype was recovered from a human donor in good health. The CDR3 DNA sequence: TGTGCCAGCAGTGAACGGGTAACGGTCAATGAGCAGTTCTTC. It codes for CASSERVTVNEQFF.